Below are 27 T cell receptor beta chains sequenced from a single sample in a study of cytomegalovirus exposure and HLA in healthy donors. The PCR was carried out with 60 Vbeta primers and 13 Jbeta primers. The repertoire was sequenced with immunoSEQ multiplex PCR; TCRdb's copy has only in-frame clones and lacks some. The data contain under 200,000 clones, 77% of them seen just once; the ten biggest clones take up roughly 2.6%. Specimen: PBMCs. The source of these receptors is a woman aged 40 to 50 in good health and CMV-seropositive.

This clone was detected a few times. V and J are TRBV5-1 and TRBJ1-2; D remains ambiguous. V was shortened by 0 bases and J by 2 bases, with 11 bases between the two germline ends. Germline CDR1 SGHRS, CDR2 YFSETQ. The CDR3 has 15 amino acids. The CDR3 region is CASSLGTGVNYGYTF. For the CDR3, the DNA is TGCGCCAGCAGCTTGGGGACGGGAGTAAACTATGGCTACACCTTC.

This chain connects TRBV30 to TRBJ1-4; D uncertain. The V and J ends lost 2 bases and 0 bases respectively, with 13 bases between them. The germline V gene encodes CDR1 GTSNPN and CDR2 SVGIG (reference sequence). The CDR3 totals 16 residues. The CDR3 sequence: CAWSWRSVATNEKLFF. The DNA of the CDR3 is TGTGCCTGGAGTTGGAGGTCGGTTGCAACTAATGAAAAACTGTTTTTT.

This clone was picked up a small number of times. The chain carries TRBV11-2 and TRBJ1-3, with 7 bases that match TRBD1. The CDR3 length is 16 residues. The junction had 8 bases not matched to a gene; V was cut back by 5 bases and J by 1 base. Germline V CDR1 and CDR2: SGHAT, FQNNGV. The CDR3 DNA is TGTGCCAGCAGCAGCCCACAGACAGGGTCTGGAAACACCATATATTTT. Translating it yields CASSSPQTGSGNTIYF.

The CDR3 sequence: CASSTYQGPQETQYF. For the CDR3, the DNA is TGTGCCAGCAGTACTTATCAGGGTCCCCAAGAGACCCAGTACTTC. The V and J genes are TRBV7-7 and TRBJ2-5; weak D call: TRBD1 (5 bases). The CDR3 loop spans 15 amino acids. Deletions cut 6 bases from V and 1 base from J, with 15 bases between. Per the germline V gene, CDR1 is SSHAT and CDR2 is FNYEAQ (reference sequence).

This clone turned up a few times. CDR3 sequence reads: CASSLAGGNQPQHF. In nucleotides, the CDR3 is TGTGCCAGCAGCTTAGCCGGGGGGAATCAGCCCCAGCATTTT. The chain couples TRBV28 to TRBJ1-5; a possible D gene is TRBD1 (5 bases). The V end was cut by 6 bases, the J end by 4 bases, with 13 bases between. CDR1 and CDR2 from the germline V gene are MDHEN and SYDVKM. The CDR3 runs to 14 residues.

This rearrangement joins TRBV7-2 to TRBJ1-3; TRBD1 matches 8 bases. V lost 5 bases and J lost 5; bases outside the gene matches: 5. CDR3 length: 14 amino acids. Looked up from germline, CDR1 is SGHTA and CDR2 is FQGNSA. CDR3 protein: CASSPGQARNTIYF. CDR3 nucleotides: TGTGCCAGCAGCCCGGGACAGGCTAGAAACACCATATATTTT.

V gene TRBV7-9 combines with J gene TRBJ2-1; TRBD2 agrees at 11 bases. This CDR3 has 15 amino acids. Germline V gene lookup returns CDR1 SEHNR and CDR2 FQNEAQ (reference sequence). V shed 5 bases, J shed 7 bases, and the junction held 7 bases outside the gene matches. The CDR3 region is CASSVSGGARNEQFF. The CDR3 DNA is TGTGCCAGCAGCGTTAGCGGGGGGGCTAGAAATGAGCAGTTCTTC.

The chain is built from TRBV5-5 and TRBJ2-3; D perhaps matches TRBD2 (6 bases). The germline V gene encodes CDR1 SGHKS and CDR2 YYEKEE (reference sequence). The V end lost 0 bases, the J end lost 3 bases, and 11 bases lay between the germline ends. The CDR3 extends over 15 amino acids. The CDR3 DNA follows: TGTGCCAGCAGCTTGGGGGTGGGAGGAACAGATACGCAGTATTTT. This codes for CASSLGVGGTDTQYF.

The genes are TRBV7-2 and TRBJ1-3, with D hard to call. Germline V gene data show CDR1 as SGHTA and CDR2 as FQGNSA. The CDR3 covers 15 residues. V was cut by 1 base and J by 0 bases, with 7 bases left in between. The DNA for the CDR3 is TGTGCCAGCAGCTTAGAACTAAGCTCTGGAAACACCATATATTTT. This gives the protein CASSLELSSGNTIYF.

This clone was detected only a few times. This chain connects TRBV6-6 to TRBJ2-2; tentative D call: TRBD2 (5 bases). Germline values: CDR1 MNHNY, CDR2 SVGAGI (reference sequence). Between the trimmed V and J ends, which lost 6 bases and 5 bases, there was a span of 13 bases. This CDR3 is 14 amino acids long. The CDR3 region has the DNA TGTGCCAGCAGCTCCGGGGTTGGGACCGGGGAGCTGTTTTTT. Its protein is CASSSGVGTGELFF.

The rearrangement links TRBV28 to TRBJ2-7, with TRBD1 as a possible D gene (6 bases). CDR1 MDHEN and CDR2 SYDVKM come from the germline V gene. The CDR3 is 14 amino acids. V was clipped by 7 bases and J by 3 bases, with 16 bases between them. CDR3 nucleotides: TGTGCCAGCAATACGGGACAACTCGTCTACGAGCAGTACTTC. This gives the protein CASNTGQLVYEQYF. Looking up the rest from reference TRBV28 and TRBJ2-7 gives the full variable domain: DVKVTQSSRYLVKRTGEKVFLECVQDMDHENMFWYRQDPGLGLRLIYFSYDVKMKEKGDIPEGYSVSREKKERFSLILESASTNQTSMYLCASNTGQLVYEQYFGPGTRLTVT.

The rearrangement links TRBV5-1 to TRBJ1-1; the match to TRBD1 covers 9 bases. With V trimmed by 1 base and J by 0 bases, 7 bases remained unmatched. The CDR3 length is 17 residues. The germline CDR1 and CDR2 sequences are SGHRS and YFSETQ. For the CDR3, the DNA is TGCGCCAGCAGCTTGCGGGGACAGGGAACAATGAACACTGAAGCTTTCTTT. Translated, it gives CASSLRGQGTMNTEAFF.

With respect to this clone: No conserved phenylalanine or tryptophan ends this CDR3, so it is likely a read error. The gene calls are TRBV23-1 and TRBJ1-2, with D tentatively TRBD2 (5 bases). Gene TRBJ2-7 matches the end of the DNA better, so the J call may be wrong. TRBV23-1 is noted as an ORF with a role that remains uncertain. This CDR3 is 9 amino acids long. The CDR3 bases are TGCGCCAGAGACCCGGGACAGTACCTC. Amino acids: CARDPGQYL.

In its sample, this clone was seen once. The gene calls are TRBV19 and TRBJ1-5; D possibly corresponds to TRBD1 (6 bases). Deletions cut 3 bases from V and 6 bases from J, with 24 bases between. The CDR3 runs 18 residues. The germline CDR1 and CDR2 sequences are LNHDA and SQIVND (reference sequence). CDR3 sequence (DNA): TGTGCCAGTAGTATGCCGATACGGGCAGGGGAAGGTGGTCAGCCCCAGCATTTT. It encodes CASSMPIRAGEGGQPQHF.

The chain couples TRBV7-9 to TRBJ2-7; 12 nucleotides agree with TRBD2. Germline V lookup: CDR1 SEHNR, CDR2 FQNEAQ (reference sequence). This CDR3 contains 15 residues. The J segment lost 5 bases and the V segment lost 6 bases, leaving 8 bases of the junction unmatched. The CDR3 here is CASRASGRAVNEQYF. For the CDR3, the DNA is TGTGCCAGCAGAGCTAGCGGGAGGGCCGTCAACGAGCAGTACTTC.

V usage is TRBV27 and J usage is TRBJ2-1, with 8 bases that match TRBD1. CDR3 length: 16 amino acids. With 5 bases clipped from V and 4 bases from J, the junction kept 10 bases outside the gene matches. Germline CDR1 is MNHEY and CDR2 is SMNVEV (reference sequence). CDR3 coding DNA: TGTGCCAGCAGTGGGACAGGTGGTAGTTTATACAATGAGCAGTTCTTC. Encoded protein: CASSGTGGSLYNEQFF.

J is TRBJ2-7 and V is TRBV6-4; 7 bases line up with TRBD2. The CDR3 length is 18 residues. Germline V gives CDR1 MRHNA, CDR2 SNTAGT. V trimming: 0 bases; J trimming: 1 base; junction bases outside the gene matches: 12. The CDR3 reads CASSDSKRGTSRSYEQYF. CDR3 sequence (DNA): TGTGCCAGCAGTGACTCCAAGCGGGGTACGTCCAGGTCCTACGAGCAGTACTTC.

The chain combines TRBV2 with TRBJ1-3; D call uncertain. V dropped 4 bases and J dropped 2 bases, with 3 bases sitting between them. The CDR3 consists of 12 residues. CDR1 and CDR2 from the germline V gene are SNHLY and FYNNEI. DNA for the CDR3: TGTGCCAGCAGTGGCGCTGGAAACACCATATATTTT. Its protein product is CASSGAGNTIYF.

This clone was found once. The V and J genes are TRBV29-1 and TRBJ1-5; D remains ambiguous. This CDR3 has 13 residues. Trimming took 8 bases from V and 0 from J, leaving 11 bases between them. Germline V CDR1 and CDR2: SQVTM, ANQGSEA. The CDR3 DNA is TGCAGCATATCGGAGAATAGCAATCAGCCCCAGCATTTT. Its translation: CSISENSNQPQHF. Full variable domain (missing parts from reference TRBV29-1 and TRBJ1-5): SAVISQKPSRDICQRGTSLTIQCQVDSQVTMMFWYRQQPGQSLTLIATANQGSEATYESGFVIDKFPISRPNLTFSTLTVSNMSPEDSSIYLCSISENSNQPQHFGDGTRLSIL.

In this sample, this clone turned up once. The genes are TRBV7-8 and TRBJ2-2; TRBD2 matches at 8 bases. The junction had 17 bases not matched to a gene; V was cut back by 2 bases and J by 6 bases. Germline V CDR1 and CDR2: SGHVS, FQNEAQ. The CDR3 is 19 residues long. CDR3 loop: CASSLYRRMGSGNSGELFF. Here the CDR3 DNA reads TGTGCCAGCAGCTTATATCGGCGTATGGGTAGCGGGAATTCCGGGGAGCTGTTTTTT.

V gene TRBV27 combines with J gene TRBJ2-3, with 8 bases aligning to TRBD1. V gave up 3 bases and J gave up 4 bases; unmatched junction bases: 3. The CDR3 has 14 amino acids. In germline, CDR1 is MNHEY, CDR2 SMNVEV (reference sequence). CDR3 in amino acids: CASSLNRGADTQYF. CDR3 nucleotides: TGTGCCAGCAGTTTGAACAGGGGGGCAGATACGCAGTATTTT.

The gene calls are TRBV30 and TRBJ2-2; D possibly corresponds to TRBD2 (5 bases). Trimming stripped 0 bases from V and 3 bases from J, with 8 bases between. Germline loops: CDR1 GTSNPN, CDR2 SVGIG (reference sequence). The CDR3 runs 14 residues. CDR3 in amino acids: CAWSVGGDTGELFF. The DNA of the CDR3 is TGTGCCTGGAGTGTAGGAGGAGACACCGGGGAGCTGTTTTTT.

The chain links TRBV6-5 to TRBJ1-3; D is undetermined. This CDR3 comprises 15 residues. Deletions cut 2 bases from V and 0 bases from J, with 8 bases between. The germline V gene has CDR1 MNHEY and CDR2 SVGAGI. DNA of the CDR3: TGTGCCAGCAGTTACACCCGGGACTCTGGAAACACCATATATTTT. Protein sequence: CASSYTRDSGNTIYF.

The V gene is TRBV7-6, the J gene TRBJ2-2; TRBD2 matches at 10 bases. From germline, CDR1 is SGHVS and CDR2 FNYEAQ. Unmatched junction bases numbered 8, after V lost 5 bases and J lost 2 bases. CDR3 length equals 17 residues. The DNA for the CDR3 is TGTGCCAGCAGCCCCTCCCTAGCGGGGGTCAACACCGGGGAGCTGTTTTTT. This sequence encodes CASSPSLAGVNTGELFF.

The rearrangement uses TRBV28 and TRBJ2-5; D call uncertain. Trimming removed 3 bases at V and 2 bases at J, with 10 bases between. Germline V gene sequence: CDR1 MDHEN, CDR2 SYDVKM. The CDR3 spans 14 residues. The CDR3 region has the DNA TGTGCCAGCAGTTTCCCCGTTAGACAAGAGACCCAGTACTTC. Protein product: CASSFPVRQETQYF. Drawing the rest from reference TRBV28 and TRBJ2-5, the complete variable domain is DVKVTQSSRYLVKRTGEKVFLECVQDMDHENMFWYRQDPGLGLRLIYFSYDVKMKEKGDIPEGYSVSREKKERFSLILESASTNQTSMYLCASSFPVRQETQYFGPGTRLLVL.

This chain connects TRBV30 to TRBJ1-6; D not resolved. Germline loops: CDR1 GTSNPN, CDR2 SVGIG (reference sequence). Trimming took 2 bases from V and 12 from J, leaving 20 bases between them. The CDR3 extends over 15 amino acids. The CDR3 DNA reads TGTGCCTGGAGTTACGGAGTCGGCGCCTTCGGACCCCTCCACTTT. Translation: CAWSYGVGAFGPLHF.

The rearrangement links TRBV5-5 to TRBJ1-2, with D possibly TRBD1 on 5 matching bases. V was clipped by 4 bases and J by 2 bases, with 15 bases between them. This CDR3 is 15 amino acids long. CDR1 and CDR2 (germline): SGHKS, YYEKEE (reference sequence). CDR3 in DNA: TGTGCCAGCAGCCTGAGCGGGGGTATGAACTATGGCTACACCTTC. This translates into CASSLSGGMNYGYTF. The full variable domain, in which reference TRBV5-5 and TRBJ1-2 provide the parts outside the CDR3, is DAGVTQSPTHLIKTRGQQVTLRCSPISGHKSVSWYQQVLGQGPQFIFQYYEKEERGRGNFPDRFSARQFPNYSSELNVNALLLGDSALYLCASSLSGGMNYGYTFGSGTRLTVV.